This T cell receptor beta chain was profiled in a study of blood T cells in healthy people across ages. General study findings and limits: The study found more naive CD4+ cells and higher diversity in long-lived than aged donors. Researchers deemed the diversity estimates from one million T cells underestimates. There was no known CMV status for donors, so expanded clonotype changes were possibly confounded.

Details on this clonotype: The antigen remains undetermined.

V lost 6 bases, J lost 0 bases, and 10 bases lay in between. The CDR3 has 13 residues. The germline V gene has CDR1 SGHRS and CDR2 YFSETQ. Primers used in a second PCR of roughly 6 to 12 cycles were a sample-barcoded 5' primer and a J-beta primer mix. Every cDNA was tagged by a template-switch adaptor with 12 random nucleotides. TCRdb re-analysed the 5' RACE reads in MiXCR, keeping a single row per CDR3 protein. The sample carries hundreds of thousands of distinct CDR3 sequences, 58% recorded once. The specimen was blood. The chain couples TRBV5-1 to TRBJ2-7; no clear D gene. This TCR was recovered from a man younger than 40 in good health. The CDR3 here is CASTGPNSYEQYF. The DNA of the CDR3 is TGCGCCAGCACCGGGCCTAACTCCTACGAGCAGTACTTC.